The 23 T cell receptor beta chains presented below share a single source sample, sequenced in a study of blood T cell repertoires in COVID-19. This table comes from immunoSEQ multiplex PCR, and its TCRdb copy is limited to in-frame clones, with some not included. The repertoire holds around 27,000 clones, with around 96% as singletons. Sequencing was done on a sample of peripheral blood. These receptors were taken from a human donor with active COVID-19. The donor label of this sample is uncertain.

V usage is TRBV28 and J usage is TRBJ1-2, with no clear D. CDR3 size: 17 residues. Trimming removed 6 bases at V and 4 bases at J, with 24 bases between. From germline, CDR1 is MDHEN and CDR2 SYDVKM. In nucleotides, the CDR3 is TGTGCCAGCAGCCCTCTGGAGGGCCCCTTAACTGGCTATGGCTACACCTTC. It is translated as CASSPLEGPLTGYGYTF.

The rearrangement joins TRBV1 to TRBJ2-7; no check of the table's D call, TRBD2, against the DNA was made. TRBV1 is recorded as a pseudogene. This CDR3 has 13 amino acids. The CDR3, as DNA: TGCACCAGCAGCCAGACTAACTCCTACGAGCAGTACTTC. This encodes CTSSQTNSYEQYF.

The chain recombines TRBV18 with TRBJ1-1; a weak D match, TRBD1 (5 bases). There are 14 residues in the CDR3. The germline gives CDR1 KGHSH, CDR2 LQKENI. Trimming took 6 bases from V and 0 from J, leaving 11 bases between them. The CDR3 region has the DNA TGTGCCAGCTCGCGGGACGGGTTGAACACTGAAGCTTTCTTT. This encodes CASSRDGLNTEAFF.

V is TRBV28 and J is TRBJ1-1; D gene unclear. V dropped 3 bases and J dropped 1 base, with 6 bases sitting between them. This CDR3 spans 13 amino acids. Germline V CDR1 and CDR2: MDHEN, SYDVKM. The CDR3 bases are TGTGCCAGCAGTTTTACTGCGAACACTGAAGCTTTCTTT. Translation gives CASSFTANTEAFF.

CDR3 in amino acids: CASSPARLVGTDTQYF. The CDR3 nucleotides are TGCGCCAGCAGCCCTGCCCGGCTAGTCGGCACAGATACGCAGTATTTT. This chain links TRBV5-1 with TRBJ2-3; D remains ambiguous. This CDR3 has 16 residues. CDR1 SGHRS and CDR2 YFSETQ come from the germline V gene. V was pared by 4 bases and J by 1 base, with 16 bases between.

This chain connects TRBV24-1 to TRBJ2-7, with D possibly matching TRBD1 (7 bases). The germline V gene has CDR1 KGHDR and CDR2 SFDVKD. This CDR3 has 15 amino acids. Trimming left V 2 bases short and J 4 bases short, with 14 bases between. This CDR3 reads CATSDWQGGAYEQYF. CDR3 sequence (DNA): TGTGCCACCAGTGATTGGCAGGGGGGAGCTTACGAGCAGTACTTC.

DNA for the CDR3: TGTGCCAGCAGGGCTACTAGCGGGCCATCCTACGAGCAGTACTTC. This encodes CASRATSGPSYEQYF. V gene TRBV27 combines with J gene TRBJ2-7; 9 nucleotides agree with TRBD2. CDR3 length: 15 amino acids. Germline lookup yields CDR1 MNHEY and CDR2 SMNVEV (reference sequence). Trimming at V came to 6 bases and at J to 1 base, leaving 7 bases not matched to a gene.

The CDR3 nucleotides are TGTGCCAGCAACTCGGGAACGCGGTACGAGCAGTACTTC. Translated, it gives CASNSGTRYEQYF. The chain recombines TRBV28 with TRBJ2-7; D may be TRBD2 (5 bases). The CDR3 length is 13 residues. CDR1 and CDR2 from the germline V gene are MDHEN and SYDVKM. Trimming left V 7 bases short and J 4 bases short, with 14 bases between. Using reference TRBV28 and TRBJ2-7 for the parts outside the CDR3, the full variable domain is DVKVTQSSRYLVKRTGEKVFLECVQDMDHENMFWYRQDPGLGLRLIYFSYDVKMKEKGDIPEGYSVSREKKERFSLILESASTNQTSMYLCASNSGTRYEQYFGPGTRLTVT.

This clone was seen just once. The chain joins TRBV3-1 (or the pseudogene TRBV3-2) to TRBJ1-1; no clear D. The CDR3 has 15 amino acids. V lost 0 bases and J 0 bases, leaving 8 bases between the germline ends. CDR1 is LGHDT, CDR2 YNNKEL, per germline (reference sequence). The CDR3: CASSQDPGMNTEAFF. In DNA, the CDR3 is TGTGCCAGCAGCCAAGATCCGGGAATGAACACTGAAGCTTTCTTT.

This clone was seen only once. The chain combines TRBV27 with TRBJ2-3, with D perhaps matching TRBD1 (6 bases). V lost 4 bases, J lost 0 bases, and 11 bases lay in between. Germline V gene data show CDR1 as MNHEY and CDR2 as SMNVEV (reference sequence). The CDR3 runs 15 residues. The DNA of the CDR3 is TGTGCCAGCAGTTCCAGGGGTGATAGCACAGATACGCAGTATTTT. Translating gives CASSSRGDSTDTQYF.

The J gene is TRBJ1-4, the V gene TRBV7-8; possible D gene TRBD1, 6 bases. Germline V gene lookup returns CDR1 SGHVS and CDR2 FQNEAQ. Trimming cost V 5 bases and J 0 bases, with 13 bases left between them. This CDR3 has 16 amino acids. The CDR3 reads CASSRGGAATNEKLFF. For the CDR3, the DNA is TGTGCCAGCAGCAGAGGGGGAGCTGCAACTAATGAAAAACTGTTTTTT.

The chain uses TRBV6-5 and TRBJ2-5, with a weak D call TRBD1 (6 bases). Germline assignment: CDR1 MNHEY and CDR2 SVGAGI. V was shortened by 4 bases and J by 2 bases, with 14 bases between the two germline ends. This CDR3 region has 15 residues. This CDR3 reads CASSSRPDRQETQYF. The CDR3 DNA sequence: TGTGCCAGCAGTTCCCGACCGGACAGACAAGAGACCCAGTACTTC.

The V and J genes are TRBV2 and TRBJ2-5; a weak D match, TRBD2 (5 bases). Between the trimmed V and J ends, which lost 4 bases and 2 bases, there was a span of 8 bases. The CDR3 has 13 residues. In germline, CDR1 is SNHLY, CDR2 FYNNEI. This CDR3 is CASSVRRQETQYF. In nucleotides, the CDR3 is TGTGCCAGCAGTGTCCGGAGGCAAGAGACCCAGTACTTC.

V and J are TRBV7-2 and TRBJ2-5; 7 nucleotides line up with TRBD1. Germline V gene data show CDR1 as SGHTA and CDR2 as FQGNSA. The CDR3 spans 16 residues. J lost 0 bases, V lost 0 bases, and 4 bases had no gene match. The CDR3 DNA sequence: TGTGCCAGCAGCTTAGCGACAGGGAGCCACCAAGAGACCCAGTACTTC. Its translation is CASSLATGSHQETQYF.

The V call is TRBV5-1, the J call TRBJ1-2; 8 nucleotides match TRBD1. The length of the CDR3 is 15 residues. The ends lost 1 base at V and 7 bases at J; junction bases unmatched: 9. Germline V lookup: CDR1 SGHRS, CDR2 YFSETQ. The CDR3 region has the DNA TGCGCCAGCAGCTTGACCGACAGGGGAGGTTTTGGCTACACCTTC. This encodes CASSLTDRGGFGYTF.

J is TRBJ1-4 and V is TRBV6-5, with 8 bases that match TRBD1. V lost 5 bases to trimming and J lost 5 bases; unmatched junction nucleotides: 1. Germline V CDR1 and CDR2: MNHEY, SVGAGI. The CDR3 sequence is 13 residues long. The CDR3 region is CASSRTGNEKLFF. For the CDR3, the DNA is TGTGCCAGCAGTCGGACAGGGAATGAAAAACTGTTTTTT.

The count of this clone is one. V is TRBV18 and J is TRBJ2-1; 8 positions match TRBD2. CDR1 and CDR2 from the germline V gene are KGHSH and LQKENI. The CDR3 extends over 14 amino acids. The V and J ends lost 2 bases and 6 bases, in that order; junction bases with no gene match: 3. The CDR3 DNA reads as TGTGCCAGCTCACCAGGGACTAGTACCAATGAGCAGTTCTTC. This gives the protein CASSPGTSTNEQFF. The complete variable domain, with remaining parts taken from reference TRBV18 and TRBJ2-1, reads NAGVMQNPRHLVRRRGQEARLRCSPMKGHSHVYWYRQLPEEGLKFMVYLQKENIIDESGMPKERFSAEFPKEGPSILRIQQVVRGDSAAYFCASSPGTSTNEQFFGPGTRLTVL.

The V and J genes are TRBV5-1 and TRBJ2-2; 14 nucleotides agree with TRBD2. The CDR3 contains 16 residues. V was pared by 4 bases and J by 5 bases, with 4 bases of the junction left unmatched. Per the germline V gene, CDR1 is SGHRS and CDR2 is YFSETQ. Here the CDR3 DNA reads TGCGCCAGCAGCACCCGGACTAGCGGGGGGACCGGGGAGCTGTTTTTT. This gives the protein CASSTRTSGGTGELFF.

In nucleotides, the CDR3 is TGTGCCAGCAGTGGAAATTACGGGAGGGCCGTAACAGATACGCAGTATTTT. It codes for CASSGNYGRAVTDTQYF. V gene TRBV28 combines with J gene TRBJ2-3; TRBD2 agrees at 8 bases. Germline V gene lookup returns CDR1 MDHEN and CDR2 SYDVKM. Losses at the gene ends were 5 bases for V and 3 bases for J; bases not matched to a gene: 13. This CDR3 is 17 amino acids long. The variable domain in full, completed from reference TRBV28 and TRBJ2-3, reads DVKVTQSSRYLVKRTGEKVFLECVQDMDHENMFWYRQDPGLGLRLIYFSYDVKMKEKGDIPEGYSVSREKKERFSLILESASTNQTSMYLCASSGNYGRAVTDTQYFGPGTRLTVL.

This chain links TRBV11-3 with TRBJ2-1, with 13 bases fitting TRBD2. The CDR3 length is 15 residues. Trimming cost V 4 bases and J 8 bases; bases outside gene matches: 5. Germline CDR1 and CDR2: SGHNT and YENEEA. DNA of the CDR3: TGTGCCAGCAGCTCGCGGACTAGCGGGAGAGATGAGCAGTTCTTC. It is translated as CASSSRTSGRDEQFF.

This clone was seen once. The rearrangement links TRBV18 to TRBJ2-4; weak D call: TRBD1 (6 bases). The CDR3 runs 14 residues. Deletions cut 5 bases from V and 8 bases from J, with 16 bases between. Germline CDR1 and CDR2: KGHSH and LQKENI. DNA for the CDR3: TGTGCCAGCTCATCAGGGGCAAAAGGAGACATTCAGTACTTC. Amino acids: CASSSGAKGDIQYF.

The CDR3 region has the DNA TGTGCCAGCAGCGGACAGGGAGATGCCGAGCAGTACTTC. Amino acid sequence: CASSGQGDAEQYF. The chain recombines TRBV3-1 (or the pseudogene TRBV3-2) with TRBJ2-7; 8 bases agree with TRBD1. The CDR3 has 13 residues. The germline V gene encodes CDR1 LGHDT and CDR2 YNNKEL (reference sequence). Trimming took 5 bases from V and 6 from J; bases not matched to a gene: 6.

The chain employs TRBV7-2 and TRBJ2-1, with 11 bases aligning to TRBD2. The CDR3 loop spans 13 amino acids. Germline assignment: CDR1 SGHTA and CDR2 FQGNSA. J lost 10 bases, V lost 8 bases, and 7 bases had no gene match. This CDR3 reads CASRLAGINEQFF. As DNA, the CDR3 is TGTGCCAGCCGACTAGCGGGAATAAACGAGCAGTTCTTC. The full variable domain, with the rest looked up from reference TRBV7-2 and TRBJ2-1, is GAGVSQSPSNKVTEKGKDVELRCDPISGHTALYWYRQSLGQGLEFLIYFQGNSAPDKSGLPSDRFSAERTGGSVSTLTIQRTQQEDSAVYLCASRLAGINEQFFGPGTRLTVL.